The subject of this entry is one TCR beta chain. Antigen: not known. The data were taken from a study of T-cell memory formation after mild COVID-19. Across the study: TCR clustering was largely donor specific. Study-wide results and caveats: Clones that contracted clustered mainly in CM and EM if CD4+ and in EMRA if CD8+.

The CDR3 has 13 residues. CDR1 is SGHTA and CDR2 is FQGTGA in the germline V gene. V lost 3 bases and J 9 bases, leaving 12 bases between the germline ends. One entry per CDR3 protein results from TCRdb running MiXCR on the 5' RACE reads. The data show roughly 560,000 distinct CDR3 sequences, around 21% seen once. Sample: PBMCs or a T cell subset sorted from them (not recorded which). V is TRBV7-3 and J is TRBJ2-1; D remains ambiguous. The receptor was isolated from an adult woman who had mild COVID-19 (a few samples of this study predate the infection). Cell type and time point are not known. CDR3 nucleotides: TGTGCCAGCAGCTTGGGCCTTCTTGGTGAGCAGTTCTTC. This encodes CASSLGLLGEQFF.